The 18 T cell receptor beta chains reported below all come from one sample, sequenced in a study of T cells in Graves' hyperthyroidism and ophthalmopathy. RNA transcripts gave rise to amplified TCR beta CDR3 regions. RT-PCR in the first round (using the HTBI primer set) targeted the TCR CDR3. TCRdb called the multiplex PCR reads again in MiXCR, with one record for every CDR3 protein. The data contain under 400,000 distinct CDR3 sequences, 14% of them singletons. Sequenced sample: blood. Source of these receptors: a woman aged 55-69 years with Graves' hyperthyroidism.

This clonotype was seen ten or more times. This chain connects TRBV24-1 to TRBJ2-1; D unresolved. V gave up 4 bases and J gave up 2 bases, with 8 bases separating them. This CDR3 is 14 amino acids long. Germline V lookup: CDR1 KGHDR, CDR2 SFDVKD. CDR3 region: CATSEGGAYNEQFF. The CDR3 DNA reads TGTGCCACCAGTGAGGGTGGAGCCTACAATGAGCAGTTCTTC.

This clonotype was seen a handful of times. V gene TRBV5-5 combines with J gene TRBJ1-5; D remains ambiguous. The CDR3 totals 14 residues. Germline CDR1 and CDR2: SGHKS and YYEKEE (reference sequence). With 0 bases removed from V and 3 bases from J, the gap between germline ends came to 7 bases. In DNA, the CDR3 is TGTGCCAGCAGCTTGGCAGGAGTCAATCAGCCCCAGCATTTT. Its translation is CASSLAGVNQPQHF.

This clonotype has only a few counts. The CDR3 region is CSVGSTGDKNIQYF. DNA of the CDR3: TGCAGCGTGGGCTCGACAGGGGACAAAAACATTCAGTACTTC. The chain carries TRBV29-1 and TRBJ2-4; 8 bases fit TRBD1. Germline CDR1 and CDR2: SQVTM and ANQGSEA. Losses at the gene ends were 6 bases for V and 3 bases for J; bases not matched to a gene: 7. The CDR3 has 14 amino acids.

In the case of this clonotype: A much larger clone differs from this one at a single base, so this may be a read error. The CDR3 does not close with the conserved phenylalanine or tryptophan, likely indicating a read error. The chain employs TRBV18 and TRBJ1-1, with D hard to call. The CDR3 contains 14 residues. Germline CDR1 KGHSH, CDR2 LQKENI. The germline V and J ends were trimmed by 3 bases and 1 base, with 9 bases remaining between them. DNA for the CDR3: TGTGCCAGCTCACCCTCCCAGGAGAACACTGAAGCTTTCCTT. This sequence encodes CASSPSQENTEAFL.

The V call is TRBV6-2 or TRBV6-3, the J call TRBJ2-1; possibly TRBD2 for D (5 bases). The V gene lost 7 bases and the J gene lost 7 bases, with 17 bases spanning the gap. This CDR3 region has 14 residues. CDR1 is MNHEY and CDR2 is SVGEGT in the germline V gene. CDR3 sequence (DNA): TGTGCCAGCAACCCTACCACTAGTAAAAATGAGCAGTTCTTC. It encodes CASNPTTSKNEQFF.

This clonotype was seen a handful of times. The chain uses TRBV4-1 and TRBJ2-2; D tentatively fits TRBD1 or TRBD2 (6 bases each). The CDR3 sequence is 18 residues long. Per germline, CDR1 MGHRA and CDR2 YSYEKL. V was cut by 0 bases and J by 3 bases, with 17 bases left in between. Here the CDR3 reads CASSQEEGIRGDTGELFF. The CDR3 DNA sequence: TGCGCCAGCAGCCAAGAAGAGGGTATTAGGGGGGACACCGGGGAGCTGTTTTTT.

Many counts were recorded for this clonotype. DNA of the CDR3: TGTGCCAGCAGCTTGGCCGGGATGGTCCGCTACAATGAGCAGTTCTTC. Amino acids: CASSLAGMVRYNEQFF. The chain couples TRBV5-8 to TRBJ2-1; weak D call: TRBD2 (5 bases). CDR1 and CDR2 (germline): SGHTS, YDEGEE. The CDR3 length is 16 residues. With 0 bases removed from V and 3 bases from J, the gap between germline ends came to 13 bases.

This clonotype appeared many times. This chain connects TRBV7-2 to TRBJ2-1, with 7 bases identical to TRBD2. V was pared by 5 bases and J by 3 bases, with 10 bases of the junction left unmatched. This CDR3 is 16 amino acids long. CDR1 is SGHTA, CDR2 FQGNSA, per germline. CDR3 region: CASSGGGRVSYNEQFF. The DNA of the CDR3 is TGTGCCAGCAGCGGGGGGGGGAGGGTTAGCTACAATGAGCAGTTCTTC. The whole variable domain, filled in from reference TRBV7-2 and TRBJ2-1, reads GAGVSQSPSNKVTEKGKDVELRCDPISGHTALYWYRQSLGQGLEFLIYFQGNSAPDKSGLPSDRFSAERTGGSVSTLTIQRTQQEDSAVYLCASSGGGRVSYNEQFFGPGTRLTVL.

Remarks on this clonotype: A single base separates this from a much larger clone, so it may be a read error. No conserved phenylalanine or tryptophan is present at the end of the CDR3, so a read error is the likely explanation. The genes are TRBV15 and TRBJ1-5, with no clear D. Germline V lookup: CDR1 LNHNV, CDR2 YYDKDF (reference sequence). V lost 5 bases and J lost 0, with 17 bases in between. The CDR3 contains 17 residues. The CDR3 is CATSEGVGGYSNQPQHS. The CDR3 DNA sequence: TGTGCCACCAGCGAGGGTGTGGGAGGATATAGCAATCAGCCCCAGCATTCT.

The table lists this clonotype with a few counts. This chain joins TRBV7-9 and TRBJ2-2, with 10 bases aligning to TRBD2. V was pared by 5 bases and J by 5 bases, with 5 bases of the junction left unmatched. Germline CDR1 is SEHNR and CDR2 is FQNEAQ (reference sequence). This CDR3 contains 15 residues. DNA of the CDR3: TGTGCCAGCAGCCCGGGTAGCGGGAGGACCGGGGAGCTGTTTTTT. Its protein product is CASSPGSGRTGELFF.

This clonotype occurred many times. The chain employs TRBV12-3 or TRBV12-4 and TRBJ2-5; TRBD2 agrees at 12 bases. This CDR3 is 15 amino acids long. Unmatched junction bases numbered 4, after V lost 4 bases and J lost 4 bases. The CDR3: CASSSTSGSLETQYF. The CDR3 DNA reads TGTGCCAGCAGTTCGACTAGCGGGAGCTTAGAGACCCAGTACTTC.

The chain links TRBV20-1 to TRBJ2-7; TRBD2 matches at 9 bases. CDR1 is DFQATT, CDR2 SNEGSKA, per germline (reference sequence). V was pared by 0 bases and J by 0 bases, with 6 bases of the junction left unmatched. The CDR3 runs 16 residues. In nucleotides, the CDR3 is TGCAGTGCTAGAGATCCCAAGCGGGGGGACTCCTACGAGCAGTACTTC. Residues: CSARDPKRGDSYEQYF.

This clonotype occurred a few times. The rearrangement uses TRBV15 and TRBJ2-7; TRBD1 aligns across 10 bases. The CDR3 consists of 15 residues. Per the germline V gene, CDR1 is LNHNV and CDR2 is YYDKDF (reference sequence). Trimming took 0 bases from V and 7 from J; bases not matched to a gene: 6. This CDR3 reads CATSRERQGAFEQYF. In DNA, the CDR3 is TGTGCCACCAGCAGAGAAAGACAGGGGGCGTTTGAGCAGTACTTC.

This clonotype was counted many times. The V and J genes are TRBV20-1 and TRBJ2-6, with D tentatively TRBD2 (5 bases). CDR3 length equals 12 residues. Germline V gene sequence: CDR1 DFQATT, CDR2 SNEGSKA (reference sequence). The V end was cut by 6 bases, the J end by 4 bases, with 7 bases between. The chain's CDR3 is CSARAGANVLTF. DNA for the CDR3: TGCAGTGCGAGGGCCGGGGCCAACGTCCTGACTTTC.

At least ten counts were recorded for this clonotype. This chain joins TRBV11-2 and TRBJ2-7, with D unclear. The CDR3 is made up of 12 amino acids. V shed 1 base and J shed 4 bases, with 5 bases lying between them. The germline V gene has CDR1 SGHAT and CDR2 FQNNGV. DNA for the CDR3: TGTGCCAGCAGCTTAGGCTATTACGAGCAGTACTTC. As protein: CASSLGYYEQYF.

This clonotype was observed a few times. The chain carries TRBV18 and TRBJ2-1; 10 nucleotides align to TRBD2. The CDR3 spans 16 residues. The germline gives CDR1 KGHSH, CDR2 LQKENI. With 2 bases clipped from V and 9 bases from J, the junction kept 10 bases outside the gene matches. DNA of the CDR3: TGTGCCAGCTCACCAATAGAACTAGCGGGAACGGGTGAGCAGTTCTTC. It codes for CASSPIELAGTGEQFF.

This clonotype was recorded many times. The chain couples TRBV7-2 to TRBJ1-6, with 10 bases matching TRBD1. Germline-derived CDR1 and CDR2 are SGHTA and FQGNSA. The CDR3 sequence is 20 residues long. The V segment lost 1 base and the J segment 3 bases; nucleotides outside the gene matches: 12. Written as DNA, the CDR3 is TGTGCCAGCAGCTTAGACCCCCCCACGACAGGGGGCCGCTATAATTCACCCCTCCACTTT. Translation gives CASSLDPPTTGGRYNSPLHF. The variable domain in full, completed from reference TRBV7-2 and TRBJ1-6, reads GAGVSQSPSNKVTEKGKDVELRCDPISGHTALYWYRQSLGQGLEFLIYFQGNSAPDKSGLPSDRFSAERTGGSVSTLTIQRTQQEDSAVYLCASSLDPPTTGGRYNSPLHFGNGTRLTVT.

This clonotype was seen many times. The rearrangement joins TRBV5-1 to TRBJ2-1, with TRBD1 matching 8 bases. The CDR3 is 14 amino acids. CDR1 is SGHRS and CDR2 is YFSETQ in the germline V gene. With 4 bases clipped from V and 2 bases from J, the junction kept 2 bases outside the gene matches. The CDR3 coding sequence is TGCGCCAGCAGCGGACAGGGCCCCTACAATGAGCAGTTCTTC. Translation gives CASSGQGPYNEQFF.